The 15 T cell receptor beta chains listed next were all sequenced from one sample in a study of beta chain features in type 1 diabetes (dated by TCRdb to the late 2010s). Receptor amplification or capture employed the immunoSEQ multiplex PCR assay. All of the isolated RNA was reverse transcribed with the High Capacity cDNA Reverse Transcription Kit, so expressed TCRB transcripts were sequenced. TCRdb limited this immuneACCESS table to in-frame rearrangements with V and J called. A share of clones is missing; checked studies link under half to unresolved V genes, and the rest is unexplained. Present in this sample are about 900,000 clones, roughly a sixth of which were seen just once. 0.02% to 0.03% of the sample belongs to the ten largest clones. Specimen: naive CD4+ T cells from blood. The label giving this sample's cell subset or site can be read as: true naive CD4+ T cells. Every receptor here comes from a woman under 30 in good health.

V gene TRBV5-3 combines with J gene TRBJ2-1; TRBD2 agrees at 9 bases. TRBV5-3 is noted as an ORF with a role that remains uncertain. The V segment lost 4 bases and the J segment 0 bases; nucleotides outside the gene matches: 5. This CDR3 comprises 16 residues. CDR3 amino acids: CARSQGLASSYNEQFF. Written as DNA, the CDR3 is TGTGCCAGAAGCCAAGGACTAGCGAGCTCCTACAATGAGCAGTTCTTC.

V and J are TRBV6-1 and TRBJ2-4, with 10 bases aligning to TRBD2. Germline V gives CDR1 MNHNS, CDR2 SASEGT. This CDR3 is built from 14 residues. V shed 7 bases and J 10 bases; nucleotides not matched to a gene: 10. The CDR3 is CASTVSPSGGIQYF. As DNA, the CDR3 is TGTGCCAGCACTGTATCGCCTAGCGGGGGAATTCAGTACTTC.

The rearrangement joins TRBV4-3 to TRBJ1-1; D not certain. The CDR3 runs to 13 residues. Germline V gene lookup returns CDR1 LGHNA and CDR2 YSLEER. The V end was cut by 1 base, the J end by 5 bases, with 8 bases between. DNA for the CDR3: TGCGCCAGCAGCCAAGCGTTCATGACTGAAGCTTTCTTT. Residues: CASSQAFMTEAFF.

This clone has just a few counts. Relative to the germline gene, one junction end is altered; a read error may explain this. The chain links TRBV14 to TRBJ2-7; unclear D gene. The CDR3 is 15 residues long. The V gene's germline CDR1 is SGHDN and CDR2 FVKESK. CDR3 sequence (DNA): TGTGCCAGCAGCCAGTCTTTTGGCGAAACCTACGAGCCGTACTTC. Translation gives CASSQSFGETYEPYF.

In its sample, this clone was seen a few times. CDR3 nucleotide sequence: TGTGCCAGCAGTCTTGGGGGTGGGAATGGCTACACCTTC. Protein sequence: CASSLGGGNGYTF. The genes are TRBV25-1 and TRBJ1-2, with D perhaps matching TRBD1 (5 bases). Trimming took off 5 bases at V and 6 bases at J, with 13 bases between the two ends. This CDR3 has 13 amino acids. The germline CDR1 and CDR2 sequences are MGHDK and SYGVNS.

Comment on this clone: At one boundary the junction diverges from the germline segment, which might be a read error. The genes are TRBV18 and TRBJ2-7; 7 bases fit TRBD1. Looked up from germline, CDR1 is KGHSH and CDR2 is LQKENI. This CDR3 has 14 residues. The DNA for the CDR3 is TGTGCCAGCTCACCACAGAGAGGGGGCGCGAATAGCTCCTTC. Translated, it gives CASSPQRGGANSSF.

This chain connects TRBV7-4 to TRBJ1-4; a weak D match, TRBD1 (5 bases). The CDR3 totals 15 residues. Deletions cut 3 bases from V and 7 bases from J, with 15 bases between. Germline V gene lookup returns CDR1 SGHVT and CDR2 SQSDAQ. For the CDR3, the DNA is TGTGCCAGCAGCTTGTGTTATACAGGAGGTGAAAAACTGTTTTTT. This translates into CASSLCYTGGEKLFF. The whole variable domain, remainder taken from reference TRBV7-4 and TRBJ1-4, is GAGVSQSPRYKVAKRGRDVALRCDSISGHVTLYWYRQTLGQGSEVLTYSQSDAQRDKSGRPSGRFSAERPERSVSTLKIQRTEQGDSAVYLCASSLCYTGGEKLFFGSGTQLSVL.

There are a few counts of this clone. The CDR3 nucleotides are TGTGCCAGCAGCTTGGGTGGGGCTAGCACAGATACGCAGTATTTT. Its translation: CASSLGGASTDTQYF. This chain joins TRBV5-4 and TRBJ2-3; maybe TRBD1 (5 bases). CDR1 is SGHNT and CDR2 is YYREEE in the germline V gene (reference sequence). The CDR3 has 15 residues. Trimming removed 0 bases at V and 0 bases at J, with 8 bases between.

This clone was found a few times. This chain uses TRBV10-3 with TRBJ2-1, with 9 bases identical to TRBD1. Germline V lookup: CDR1 ENHRY, CDR2 SYGVKD. V was pared by 5 bases and J by 10 bases, with 12 bases of the junction left unmatched. CDR3 length: 15 residues. The CDR3 nucleotides read TGTGCCATCAGTAAGAAAAGGGACAGGGAAGGGGAGCAGTTCTTC. Its protein is CAISKKRDREGEQFF.

The V and J genes are TRBV5-5 and TRBJ2-1; perhaps D is TRBD1 or TRBD2 (6 bases each). V lost 4 bases, J lost 13 bases, and 21 bases lay in between. This CDR3 contains 14 residues. Germline CDR1 and CDR2: SGHKS and YYEKEE (reference sequence). CDR3 in amino acids: CASSLSGVQGYQFF. The CDR3 DNA sequence: TGTGCCAGCAGCCTCTCGGGGGTCCAGGGGTATCAGTTCTTC. Full variable domain (outside the CDR3, taken from reference TRBV5-5 and TRBJ2-1): DAGVTQSPTHLIKTRGQQVTLRCSPISGHKSVSWYQQVLGQGPQFIFQYYEKEERGRGNFPDRFSARQFPNYSSELNVNALLLGDSALYLCASSLSGVQGYQFFGPGTRLTVL.

The chain has TRBV5-1 and TRBJ2-5; D not certain. The germline V gene has CDR1 SGHRS and CDR2 YFSETQ. The CDR3 loop spans 11 amino acids. Trimming left V 7 bases short and J 5 bases short, with 9 bases between. The chain's CDR3 is CASRDAETQYF. CDR3 DNA: TGCGCCAGCCGAGATGCGGAGACCCAGTACTTC.

The chain joins TRBV7-9 to TRBJ1-2; D is ambiguous. V was clipped by 4 bases and J by 6 bases, with 12 bases between them. There are 13 residues in the CDR3. CDR1 is SEHNR and CDR2 is FQNEAQ in the germline V gene (reference sequence). For the CDR3, the DNA is TGTGCCAGCAGCTCCACGGGGATAAATGGCTACACCTTC. Residues: CASSSTGINGYTF.

J is TRBJ1-2 and V is TRBV7-3; unclear D gene. Trimming removed 2 bases from V and 2 bases from J, with 9 bases in between. The CDR3 is made up of 14 amino acids. From germline, CDR1 is SGHTA and CDR2 FQGTGA. The CDR3 nucleotides read TGTGCCAGCAGCTTATCACCGGGGAACTATGGCTACACCTTC. Protein: CASSLSPGNYGYTF.

The V and J genes are TRBV28 and TRBJ1-3; D gene ambiguous. Deletions cut 5 bases from V and 4 bases from J, with 6 bases between. CDR3 length: 12 amino acids. CDR1 is MDHEN, CDR2 SYDVKM, per germline. The CDR3 DNA follows: TGTGCCAGCAGTATTCCCGGAAACACCATATATTTT. Translated: CASSIPGNTIYF.

The chain recombines TRBV19 with TRBJ1-2, with 10 bases aligning to TRBD1. Germline CDR1 reads LNHDA; CDR2 reads SQIVND (reference sequence). V was pared by 6 bases and J by 9 bases, with 10 bases of the junction left unmatched. This CDR3 has 14 residues. The CDR3 DNA reads TGTGCCAGTAGCAACCGGGACAGGGGTAGGAGCTACACCTTC. It specifies CASSNRDRGRSYTF.